This TCR beta chain is from a study of graft-versus-host responses after intestinal transplantation. Study as a whole: The transplants performed in recipients were multivisceral, liver-intestinal, or isolated intestinal. Uniformly, recipients were administered anti-thymocyte globulin induction with subsequent tacrolimus and steroids for approximately 3 years. Study-level results: The recipient marrow held GvH clones, and some of them showed up first in ileum or blood.

Sequencing used immunoSEQ multiplex PCR; TCRdb keeps in-frame clones, though not all of them. This table holds tens of thousands of clones, about nine tenths found once. Graft material was processed, releasing intraepithelial and lamina propria lymphocytes. CDR1 and CDR2 from the germline V gene are MNHEY and SVGAGI. The CDR3 spans 12 residues. V lost 5 bases and J lost 3, with 8 bases in between. As for this clone: Its antigen is unknown.

This sample comprised ileum tissue, obtained more than 350 days after transplant. This sequence joins TRBV6-5 and TRBJ2-7; D gene ambiguous. This receptor was identified in a human patient who received an intestinal transplant, so some T cells may come from the graft donor. CDR3 coding DNA: TGTGCCAGCAGTCCAGACAACTACGAGCAGTACTTC. Amino acid sequence: CASSPDNYEQYF.